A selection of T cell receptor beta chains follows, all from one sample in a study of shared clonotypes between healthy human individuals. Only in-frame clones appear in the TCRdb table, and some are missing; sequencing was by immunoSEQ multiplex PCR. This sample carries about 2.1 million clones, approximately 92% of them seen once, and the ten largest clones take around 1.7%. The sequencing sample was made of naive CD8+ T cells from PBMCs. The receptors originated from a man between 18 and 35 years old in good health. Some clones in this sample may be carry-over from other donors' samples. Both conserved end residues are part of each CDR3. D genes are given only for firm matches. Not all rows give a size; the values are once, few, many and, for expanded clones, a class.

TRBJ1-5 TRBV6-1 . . CASSANRAGNQPQHF TGTGCCAGCAGTGCCAACAGGGCTGGCAATCAGCCCCAGCATTTT
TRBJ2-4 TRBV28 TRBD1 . CASSSMTGVKNIQYF TGTGCCAGCAGTTCCATGACAGGGGTCAAAAACATTCAGTACTTC
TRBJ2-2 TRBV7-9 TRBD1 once CASSSRGQGANTGELFF TGTGCCAGCAGCTCAAGGGGACAGGGGGCCAACACCGGGGAGCTGTTTTTT
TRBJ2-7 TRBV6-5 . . CASSYEPVSYEQYF TGTGCCAGCAGTTACGAGCCGGTCTCCTACGAGCAGTACTTC
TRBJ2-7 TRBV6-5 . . CASTGGHEQYF TGTGCCAGCACTGGGGGGCACGAGCAGTACTTC
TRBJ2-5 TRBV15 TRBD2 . CATSLLAGGETQYF TGTGCCACCAGCCTTCTAGCGGGAGGGGAGACCCAGTACTTC
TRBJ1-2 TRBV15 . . CATSPGTGTGYGYTF TGTGCCACCAGCCCAGGGACGGGCACGGGCTATGGCTACACCTTC
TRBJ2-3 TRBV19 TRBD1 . CASSIAGQGAGDTQYF TGTGCCAGTAGTATAGCGGGACAGGGGGCGGGAGATACGCAGTATTTT
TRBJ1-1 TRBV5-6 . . CASSLGRQTEAFF TGTGCCAGCAGCTTGGGGAGGCAGACTGAAGCTTTCTTT
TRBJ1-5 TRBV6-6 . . CASSHLGGGSNQPQHF TGTGCCAGCAGTCACCTTGGGGGGGGAAGCAATCAGCCCCAGCATTTT
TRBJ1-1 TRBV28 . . CASSLVGGTEAFF TGTGCCAGCAGTTTGGTGGGGGGCACTGAAGCTTTCTTT
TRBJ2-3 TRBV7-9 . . CASDGSADTQYF TGTGCCAGCGACGGGAGCGCAGATACGCAGTATTTT
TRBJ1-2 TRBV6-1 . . CASSEGLEWESYGYTF TGTGCCAGCAGTGAAGGATTGGAATGGGAATCCTATGGCTACACCTTC
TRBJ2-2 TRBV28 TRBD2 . CASSLPASWEGTGELFF TGTGCCAGCAGTTTACCAGCGTCGTGGGAGGGCACCGGGGAGCTGTTTTTT
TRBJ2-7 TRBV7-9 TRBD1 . CASSWTGGPYEQYF TGTGCCAGCAGCTGGACAGGGGGTCCCTACGAGCAGTACTTC
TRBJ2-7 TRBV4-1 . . CASSQAPVSYEQYF TGCGCCAGCAGCCAAGCCCCCGTTTCCTACGAGCAGTACTTC
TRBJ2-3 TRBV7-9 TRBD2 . CASSLGLAGGSTDTQYF TGTGCCAGCAGCCTAGGACTAGCGGGGGGGAGCACAGATACGCAGTATTTT
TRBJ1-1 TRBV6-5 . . CASSLQPPGTEAFF TGTGCCAGCAGTTTACAGCCCCCGGGTACTGAAGCTTTCTTT
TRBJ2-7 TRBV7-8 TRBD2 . CASSLREGGPYEQYF TGTGCCAGCAGCTTAAGGGAGGGAGGGCCCTACGAGCAGTACTTC
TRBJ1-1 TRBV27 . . CASTLGAGAGTEAFF TGTGCCAGCACCCTAGGGGCAGGGGCCGGCACTGAAGCTTTCTTT
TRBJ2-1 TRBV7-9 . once CASSLTSGGMDEQFF TGTGCCAGCAGCCTAACCTCCGGGGGCATGGATGAGCAGTTCTTC